Below are 3 T cell receptor beta chains sequenced from a single sample in a study of blood T cell repertoires in COVID-19. Using immunoSEQ multiplex PCR, the repertoire was profiled, and TCRdb retains in-frame clones only, with some absent. The data show approximately 150,000 clones, less than 90% seen once. The sequenced sample consisted of PBMCs or T cells enriched from blood (not recorded which). The receptor source for this set is a woman between 45 and 60 years old who had recovered from COVID-19.

The V call is TRBV28, the J call TRBJ1-1; TRBD1 matches at 7 bases. The CDR3 consists of 15 residues. CDR1 is MDHEN, CDR2 SYDVKM, per germline. J was trimmed by 1 base and V by 6 bases; bases with no gene match: 8. The CDR3 reads CASSPGTAGNTEAFF. CDR3 in DNA: TGTGCCAGCAGCCCCGGGACAGCCGGGAACACTGAAGCTTTCTTT.

This sequence joins TRBV11-1 and TRBJ2-1; 9 positions agree with TRBD2. Germline V gives CDR1 SGHAT, CDR2 FQDESV (reference sequence). V was clipped by 5 bases and J by 10 bases; unmatched bases: 12. The CDR3 has 15 amino acids. CDR3 region: CASSRLGGGAYEQFF. The DNA for the CDR3 is TGTGCCAGCAGCAGACTAGGCGGGGGGGCTTACGAGCAGTTCTTC.

The chain combines TRBV5-5 with TRBJ1-3; D possibly corresponds to TRBD1 (6 bases). Looked up from germline, CDR1 is SGHKS and CDR2 is YYEKEE (reference sequence). There are 16 residues in the CDR3. Deletions cut 6 bases from V and 4 bases from J, with 20 bases between. The CDR3 DNA follows: TGTGCCAGCACCCCGAGGGGGGGGTCAGCCGGAAACACCATATATTTT. It is translated as CASTPRGGSAGNTIYF.